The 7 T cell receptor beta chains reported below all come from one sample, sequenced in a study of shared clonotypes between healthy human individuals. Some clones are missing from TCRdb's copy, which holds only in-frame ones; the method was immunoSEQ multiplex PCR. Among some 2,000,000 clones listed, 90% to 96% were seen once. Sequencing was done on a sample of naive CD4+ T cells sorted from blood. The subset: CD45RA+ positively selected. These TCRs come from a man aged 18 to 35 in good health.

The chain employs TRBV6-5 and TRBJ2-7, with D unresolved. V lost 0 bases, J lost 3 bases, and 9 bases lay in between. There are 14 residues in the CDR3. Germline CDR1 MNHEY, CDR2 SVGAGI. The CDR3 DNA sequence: TGTGCCAGCAGTTACTCGAGAGCCTTCTACGAGCAGTACTTC. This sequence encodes CASSYSRAFYEQYF.

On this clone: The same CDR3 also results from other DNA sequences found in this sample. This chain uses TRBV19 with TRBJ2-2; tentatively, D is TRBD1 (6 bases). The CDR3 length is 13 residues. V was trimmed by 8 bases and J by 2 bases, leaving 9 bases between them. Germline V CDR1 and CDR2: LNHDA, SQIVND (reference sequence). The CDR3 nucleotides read TGTGCCAGTGGACAGTTAAACACCGGGGAGCTGTTTTTT. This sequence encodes CASGQLNTGELFF. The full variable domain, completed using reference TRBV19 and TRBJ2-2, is DGGITQSPKYLFRKEGQNVTLSCEQNLNHDAMYWYRQDPGQGLRLIYYSQIVNDFQKGDIAEGYSVSREKKESFPLTVTSAQKNPTAFYLCASGQLNTGELFFGEGSRLTVL.

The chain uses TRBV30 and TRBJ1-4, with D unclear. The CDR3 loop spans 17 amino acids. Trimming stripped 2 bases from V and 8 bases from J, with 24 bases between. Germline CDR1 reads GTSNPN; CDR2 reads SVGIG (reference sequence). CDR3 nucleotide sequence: TGTGCCTGGAGTCCTTGGGGTAAGGGAGTCAAGTTGGAAAAACTGTTTTTT. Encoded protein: CAWSPWGKGVKLEKLFF.

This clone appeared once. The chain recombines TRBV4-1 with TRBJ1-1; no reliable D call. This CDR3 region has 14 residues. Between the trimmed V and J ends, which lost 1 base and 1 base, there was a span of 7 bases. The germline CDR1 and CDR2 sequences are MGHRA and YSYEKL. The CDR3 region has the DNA TGCGCCAGCAGCCAAGTCCCAGCGAACACTGAAGCTTTCTTT. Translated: CASSQVPANTEAFF.

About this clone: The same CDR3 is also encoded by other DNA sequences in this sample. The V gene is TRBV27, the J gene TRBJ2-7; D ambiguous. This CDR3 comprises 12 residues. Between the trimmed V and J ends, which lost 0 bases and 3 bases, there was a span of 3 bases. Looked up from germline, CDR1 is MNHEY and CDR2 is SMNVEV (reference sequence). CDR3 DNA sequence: TGTGCCAGCAGTTTATCCGGCTACGAGCAGTACTTC. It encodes CASSLSGYEQYF.

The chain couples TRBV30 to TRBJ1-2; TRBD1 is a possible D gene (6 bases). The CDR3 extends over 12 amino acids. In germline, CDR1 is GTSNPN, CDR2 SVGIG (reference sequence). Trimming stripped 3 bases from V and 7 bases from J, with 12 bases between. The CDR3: CAWRYGTFGYTF. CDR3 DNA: TGTGCCTGGAGATACGGGACATTTGGCTACACCTTC.

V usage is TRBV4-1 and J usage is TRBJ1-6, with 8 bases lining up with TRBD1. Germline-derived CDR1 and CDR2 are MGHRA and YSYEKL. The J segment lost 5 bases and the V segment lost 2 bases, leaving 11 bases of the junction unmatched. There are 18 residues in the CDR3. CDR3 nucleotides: TGCGCCAGCAGCCAACCACCCCGGGGGACAGGTGATAATTCACCCCTCCACTTT. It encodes CASSQPPRGTGDNSPLHF.